The sample holds a few counts of the clone carrying this TCR beta chain. The antigen is not known. The entry originates in a study of T cells in Graves' hyperthyroidism and ophthalmopathy. Among the patients, aged 18 to 65, hyperthyroidism was newly diagnosed and had lasted under 2 months. Diagnostic assessment was based on clinical symptoms, serum thyroxine and TRAb, thyroid ultrasound and orbital computed tomography. Amplified regions were TCR beta CDR3 sequences from RNA transcripts. TCR CDR3 regions were first amplified by RT-PCR with HTBI primers. TCRdb redid the calling of the multiplex PCR reads with MiXCR, one entry per CDR3 protein. The table shows about 100,000 distinct CDR3 sequences, with approximately 16% occurring only once. Whole-study findings and limits: From stable hyperthyroidism, ophthalmopathy was set apart by a 13 V-J model. Blood samples included most of the expanded thyroid clonotypes exceeding 0.001.

The TCR originated in a woman in her forties or fifties with Graves' hyperthyroidism. Sequencing used blood.

This CDR3 reads CSASDDNYGYTF. CDR3 bases: TGCAGTGCTAGTGATGACAACTATGGCTACACCTTC. The rearrangement joins TRBV20-1 to TRBJ1-2; D unclear. This CDR3 is 12 amino acids long. With 3 bases removed from V and 2 bases from J, the gap between germline ends came to 7 bases. CDR1 is DFQATT and CDR2 is SNEGSKA in the germline V gene (reference sequence).